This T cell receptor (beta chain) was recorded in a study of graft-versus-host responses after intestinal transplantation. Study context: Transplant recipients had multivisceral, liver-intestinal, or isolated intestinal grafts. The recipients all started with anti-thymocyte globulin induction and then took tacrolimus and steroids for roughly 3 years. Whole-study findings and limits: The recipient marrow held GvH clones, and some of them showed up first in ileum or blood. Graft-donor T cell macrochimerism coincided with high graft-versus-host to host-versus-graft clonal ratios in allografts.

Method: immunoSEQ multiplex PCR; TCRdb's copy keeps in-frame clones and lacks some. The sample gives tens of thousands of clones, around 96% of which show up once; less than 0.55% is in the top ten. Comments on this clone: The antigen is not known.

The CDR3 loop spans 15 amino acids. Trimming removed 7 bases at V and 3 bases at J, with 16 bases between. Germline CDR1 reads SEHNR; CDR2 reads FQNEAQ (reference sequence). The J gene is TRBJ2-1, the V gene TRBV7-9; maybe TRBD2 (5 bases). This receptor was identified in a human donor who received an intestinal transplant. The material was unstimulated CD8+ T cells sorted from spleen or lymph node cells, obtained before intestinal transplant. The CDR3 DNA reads TGTGCCAGCACCTGGGAGAAACGGGGCTACAATGAGCAGTTCTTC. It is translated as CASTWEKRGYNEQFF.